The 20 T cell receptor beta chains in this list originate from one sample, sequenced in a study of cytomegalovirus exposure and HLA in healthy donors. Both 60 Vbeta primers and 13 Jbeta primers went into the PCR. Only in-frame clones appear in the TCRdb table, and some are missing; sequencing was by immunoSEQ multiplex PCR. The sample holds 110,000 to 150,000 clones, 75% to 80% seen once. The sample taken for sequencing was PBMCs. These receptors came from a woman in her 30s in good health and CMV-seronegative.

The genes are TRBV5-1 and TRBJ2-7; the match to TRBD1 covers 9 bases. V shed 4 bases and J 0 bases; nucleotides not matched to a gene: 5. The CDR3 is 15 amino acids. Germline V gene lookup returns CDR1 SGHRS and CDR2 YFSETQ. This chain's CDR3 is CASSPGQGISYEQYF. The CDR3 DNA is TGCGCCAGCAGCCCTGGACAGGGGATCTCCTACGAGCAGTACTTC. The full variable domain, rest sourced from reference TRBV5-1 and TRBJ2-7, is KAGVTQTPRYLIKTRGQQVTLSCSPISGHRSVSWYQQTPGQGLQFLFEYFSETQRNKGNFPGRFSGRQFSNSRSEMNVSTLELGDSALYLCASSPGQGISYEQYFGPGTRLTVT.

This chain connects TRBV9 to TRBJ2-5, with unresolved D. The V gene lost 0 bases and the J gene lost 5 bases, with 5 bases spanning the gap. The length of the CDR3 is 12 residues. CDR1 and CDR2 (germline): SGDLS, YYNGEE. Here the CDR3 DNA reads TGTGCCAGCAGCGTAGATACTGAGACCCAGTACTTC. Amino acid sequence: CASSVDTETQYF.

This clone was recorded a few times. V gene TRBV2 combines with J gene TRBJ1-1; TRBD1 aligns across 8 bases. The ends lost 5 bases at V and 4 bases at J; junction bases unmatched: 3. Per the germline V gene, CDR1 is SNHLY and CDR2 is FYNNEI. The CDR3 extends over 13 amino acids. CDR3 sequence (DNA): TGTGCCAGCAGTCCAGGGGGCGTCACTGAAGCTTTCTTT. Protein product: CASSPGGVTEAFF. Filled out from reference TRBV2 and TRBJ1-1, the complete variable domain reads EPEVTQTPSHQVTQMGQEVILRCVPISNHLYFYWYRQILGQKVEFLVSFYNNEISEKSEIFDDQFSVERPDGSNFTLKIRSTKLEDSAMYFCASSPGGVTEAFFGQGTRLTVV.

The gene calls are TRBV9 and TRBJ2-1; 11 bases agree with TRBD2. V was clipped by 2 bases and J by 8 bases; unmatched bases: 6. This CDR3 contains 15 residues. Germline V gene data show CDR1 as SGDLS and CDR2 as YYNGEE. This CDR3 reads CASSVTSGGGDEQFF. DNA for the CDR3: TGTGCCAGCAGCGTTACTAGCGGGGGCGGGGATGAGCAGTTCTTC. Complete variable domain (other parts from reference TRBV9 and TRBJ2-1): DSGVTQTPKHLITATGQRVTLRCSPRSGDLSVYWYQQSLDQGLQFLIQYYNGEERAKGNILERFSAQQFPDLHSELNLSSLELGDSALYFCASSVTSGGGDEQFFGPGTRLTVL.

On this clone itself: This is likely a read error, given that the CDR3 carries no conserved phenylalanine or tryptophan at its end. The limits of the CDR3 on the DNA are not certain, so only TCRdb's listed CDR3 is given. CDR3 residues: CASPGTEP. The V and J genes are TRBV9 and TRBJ1-2; the table names TRBD1, a call not compared with the DNA. The CDR3 is 8 residues long, ends included. In germline, CDR1 is SGDLS, CDR2 YYNGEE.

This clone was found once. This chain joins TRBV2 and TRBJ1-1, with D possibly TRBD1 on 5 matching bases. Between the trimmed V and J ends, which lost 6 bases and 1 base, there was a span of 9 bases. The germline V gene encodes CDR1 SNHLY and CDR2 FYNNEI. The CDR3 loop spans 13 amino acids. The CDR3 loop is CASRVGENTEAFF. The CDR3 region has the DNA TGTGCCAGCAGGGTAGGGGAGAACACTGAAGCTTTCTTT.

The chain recombines TRBV4-3 with TRBJ1-5, with 8 nucleotides matching TRBD1. After removal of 0 bases from V and 12 bases from J, the junction contained 16 bases not matched to a gene. From germline, CDR1 is LGHNA and CDR2 YSLEER. There are 17 residues in the CDR3. The CDR3 nucleotides read TGCGCCAGCAGCCAAGATCTACCGGGACAGGTCGCCGTGAGCCAGCATTTT. It translates to CASSQDLPGQVAVSQHF.

The genes are TRBV18 and TRBJ1-3, with D unclear. The CDR3 consists of 16 residues. Trimming left V 2 bases short and J 0 bases short, with 11 bases between. The germline V gene encodes CDR1 KGHSH and CDR2 LQKENI. The CDR3 loop reads CASSPMVQDSGNTIYF. CDR3 bases: TGTGCCAGCTCACCAATGGTGCAGGACTCTGGAAACACCATATATTTT.

This sequence joins TRBV7-6 and TRBJ1-4; D is unclear. CDR1 SGHVS and CDR2 FNYEAQ come from the germline V gene. The CDR3 is 14 residues long. V was cut by 1 base and J by 10 bases, with 13 bases left in between. The CDR3 region has the DNA TGTGCCAGCAGCTTAGATGCCAGGTCTGGAAAACTGTTTTTT. It encodes CASSLDARSGKLFF. Looking up the rest from reference TRBV7-6 and TRBJ1-4 gives the full variable domain: GAGVSQSPRYKVTKRGQDVALRCDPISGHVSLYWYRQALGQGPEFLTYFNYEAQQDKSGLPNDRFSAERPEGSISTLTIQRTEQRDSAMYRCASSLDARSGKLFFGSGTQLSVL.

This sequence joins TRBV6-1 and TRBJ1-1; TRBD1 matches 8 bases. This CDR3 is 16 amino acids long. The ends lost 2 bases at V and 4 bases at J; junction bases unmatched: 9. In germline, CDR1 is MNHNS, CDR2 SASEGT. CDR3 sequence: CASSEREYRGVTEAFF. CDR3 in DNA: TGTGCCAGCAGTGAAAGAGAGTACAGGGGGGTCACTGAAGCTTTCTTT.

The sample holds many counts of this clone. The CDR3 loop reads CASSVTGSGNTIYF. The CDR3 bases are TGTGCCAGCAGCGTAACAGGGTCTGGAAACACCATATATTTT. V usage is TRBV11-2 and J usage is TRBJ1-3; tentatively, D is TRBD1 (6 bases). The CDR3 has 14 amino acids. The germline V gene has CDR1 SGHAT and CDR2 FQNNGV. V dropped 5 bases and J dropped 1 base, with 9 bases sitting between them.

This chain joins TRBV7-2 and TRBJ2-7; D perhaps matches TRBD1 (6 bases). Trimming cost V 5 bases and J 7 bases, with 15 bases left between them. The CDR3 runs 13 residues. Germline V lookup: CDR1 SGHTA, CDR2 FQGNSA. CDR3 nucleotides: TGTGCCAGCAGCACACAAAGAGGACAGGAGCAGTACTTC. It encodes CASSTQRGQEQYF.

This clone has just a few counts. The chain is built from TRBV7-2 and TRBJ2-5; no reliable D call. Trimming left V 2 bases short and J 5 bases short, with 12 bases between. Germline V gene data show CDR1 as SGHTA and CDR2 as FQGNSA. The CDR3 runs 14 residues. The CDR3 protein is CASSLREHWETQYF. As DNA, the CDR3 is TGTGCCAGCAGCTTACGCGAGCATTGGGAGACCCAGTACTTC.

The V call is TRBV18, the J call TRBJ1-2; 12 bases align to TRBD1. Unmatched junction bases numbered 3, after V lost 4 bases and J lost 3 bases. The length of the CDR3 is 15 residues. Germline V lookup: CDR1 KGHSH, CDR2 LQKENI. The CDR3 sequence: CASSRGQGADYGYTF. The CDR3 DNA sequence: TGTGCCAGCTCACGGGGACAGGGGGCAGACTATGGCTACACCTTC.

V gene TRBV9 combines with J gene TRBJ2-1, with 8 bases aligning to TRBD1. Germline trimming cut 0 bases from V and 5 bases from J; bases unmatched to any gene: 1. This CDR3 has 14 amino acids. CDR1 SGDLS and CDR2 YYNGEE come from the germline V gene. The CDR3 nucleotides read TGTGCCAGCAGCGTAGGGACAGGGAACAATGAGCAGTTCTTC. Translation: CASSVGTGNNEQFF.

This chain links TRBV6-1 with TRBJ1-1; 8 nucleotides agree with TRBD1. V lost 6 bases and J lost 1; bases outside the gene matches: 7. The germline V gene encodes CDR1 MNHNS and CDR2 SASEGT. This CDR3 has 15 residues. The CDR3 is CASSPGQGRNTEAFF. As DNA, the CDR3 is TGTGCCAGCAGCCCCGGACAGGGCCGGAACACTGAAGCTTTCTTT.

The CDR3 protein is CAWSVSSGLAGGEQFF. For the CDR3, the DNA is TGTGCCTGGAGTGTATCGTCGGGACTAGCGGGGGGAGAGCAGTTCTTC. The chain links TRBV30 to TRBJ2-1, with 15 bases fitting TRBD2. CDR1 is GTSNPN, CDR2 SVGIG, per germline (reference sequence). The CDR3 loop spans 16 amino acids. Trimming took 0 bases from V and 10 from J; bases not matched to a gene: 7. Looking up the rest from reference TRBV30 and TRBJ2-1 gives the full variable domain: SQTIHQWPATLVQPVGSPLSLECTVEGTSNPNLYWYRQAAGRGLQLLFYSVGIGQISSEVPQNLSASRPQDRQFILSSKKLLLSDSGFYLCAWSVSSGLAGGEQFFGPGTRLTVL.

The V gene is TRBV5-1, the J gene TRBJ1-2; D possibly corresponds to TRBD1 (6 bases). The V gene lost 0 bases and the J gene lost 5 bases, with 11 bases spanning the gap. The CDR3 consists of 14 residues. CDR1 is SGHRS and CDR2 is YFSETQ in the germline V gene. In DNA form, the CDR3 reads TGCGCCAGCAGCTTGGGGACAGACGATTATGGCTACACCTTC. It is translated as CASSLGTDDYGYTF.

In its sample, this clone was seen a few times. The chain joins TRBV2 to TRBJ1-4, with TRBD1 as a possible D gene (5 bases). V lost 8 bases and J lost 4, with 14 bases in between. This CDR3 has 14 amino acids. CDR1 is SNHLY and CDR2 is FYNNEI in the germline V gene. CDR3 sequence (DNA): TGTGCCAGCGAGGTTCAGGGCCTTAATGAAAAACTGTTTTTT. Its protein is CASEVQGLNEKLFF.

V is TRBV11-2 and J is TRBJ1-2; perhaps TRBD1 as D (5 bases). The germline V gene encodes CDR1 SGHAT and CDR2 FQNNGV. This CDR3 region has 17 residues. The V and J ends lost 3 bases and 2 bases respectively, with 19 bases between them. The DNA for the CDR3 is TGTGCCAGCAGCTTTGGGGGGGTGCAGCGGGGGAACTATGGCTACACCTTC. This codes for CASSFGGVQRGNYGYTF. Looking up the rest from reference TRBV11-2 and TRBJ1-2 gives the full variable domain: EAGVAQSPRYKIIEKRQSVAFWCNPISGHATLYWYQQILGQGPKLLIQFQNNGVVDDSQLPKDRFSAERLKGVDSTLKIQPAKLEDSAVYLCASSFGGVQRGNYGYTFGSGTRLTVV.